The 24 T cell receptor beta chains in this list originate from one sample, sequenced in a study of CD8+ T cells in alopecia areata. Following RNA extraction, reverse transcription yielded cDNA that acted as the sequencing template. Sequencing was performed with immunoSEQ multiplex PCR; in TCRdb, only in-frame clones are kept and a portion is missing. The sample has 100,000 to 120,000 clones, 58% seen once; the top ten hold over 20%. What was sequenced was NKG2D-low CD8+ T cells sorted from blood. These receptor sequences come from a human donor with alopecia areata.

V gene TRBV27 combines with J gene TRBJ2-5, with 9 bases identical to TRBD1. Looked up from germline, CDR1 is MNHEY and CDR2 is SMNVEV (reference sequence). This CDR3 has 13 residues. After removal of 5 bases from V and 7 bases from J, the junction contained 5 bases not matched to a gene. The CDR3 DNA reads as TGTGCCAGCAGTGCGGGACAGGGTGGGACCCAGTACTTC. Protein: CASSAGQGGTQYF.

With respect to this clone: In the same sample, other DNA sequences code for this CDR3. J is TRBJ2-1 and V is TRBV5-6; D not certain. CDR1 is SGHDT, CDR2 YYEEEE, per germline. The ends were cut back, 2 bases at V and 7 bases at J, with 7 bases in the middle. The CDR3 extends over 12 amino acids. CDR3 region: CASSLAGNEQFF. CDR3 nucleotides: TGTGCCAGCAGCTTAGCTGGTAATGAGCAGTTCTTC.

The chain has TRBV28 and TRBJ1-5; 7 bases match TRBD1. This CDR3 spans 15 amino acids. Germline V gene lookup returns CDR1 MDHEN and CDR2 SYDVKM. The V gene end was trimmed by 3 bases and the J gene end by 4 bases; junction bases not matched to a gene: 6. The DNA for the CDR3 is TGTGCCAGCAGTTTTACAGGGGCGCTAAATCAGCCCCAGCATTTT. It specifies CASSFTGALNQPQHF.

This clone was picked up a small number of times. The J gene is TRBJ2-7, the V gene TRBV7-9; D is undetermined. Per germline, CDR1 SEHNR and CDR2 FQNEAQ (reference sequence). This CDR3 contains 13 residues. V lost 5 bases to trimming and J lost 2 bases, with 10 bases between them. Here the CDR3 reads CASSPRYTYEQYF. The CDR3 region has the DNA TGTGCCAGCAGCCCACGTTATACCTACGAGCAGTACTTC.

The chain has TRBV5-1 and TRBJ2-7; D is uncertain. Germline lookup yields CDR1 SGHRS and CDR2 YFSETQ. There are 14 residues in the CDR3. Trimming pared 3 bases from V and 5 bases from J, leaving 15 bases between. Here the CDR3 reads CASSSETRDHEQYF. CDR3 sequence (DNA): TGCGCCAGCAGCTCCGAAACGAGAGACCACGAGCAGTACTTC. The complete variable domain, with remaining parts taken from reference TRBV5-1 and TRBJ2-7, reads KAGVTQTPRYLIKTRGQQVTLSCSPISGHRSVSWYQQTPGQGLQFLFEYFSETQRNKGNFPGRFSGRQFSNSRSEMNVSTLELGDSALYLCASSSETRDHEQYFGPGTRLTVT.

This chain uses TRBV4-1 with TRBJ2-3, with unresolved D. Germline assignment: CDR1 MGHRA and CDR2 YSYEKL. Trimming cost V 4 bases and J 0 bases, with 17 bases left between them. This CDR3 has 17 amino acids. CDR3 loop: CASSPTLLPSSTDTQYF. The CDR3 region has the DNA TGCGCCAGCAGCCCCACTCTCCTTCCGTCTAGCACAGATACGCAGTATTTT.

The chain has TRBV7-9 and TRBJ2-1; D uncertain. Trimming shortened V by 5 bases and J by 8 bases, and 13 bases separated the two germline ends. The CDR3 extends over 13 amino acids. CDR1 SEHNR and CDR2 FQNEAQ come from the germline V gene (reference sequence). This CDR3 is CASSARGRDEQFF. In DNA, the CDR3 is TGTGCCAGCAGCGCTAGAGGAAGGGATGAGCAGTTCTTC. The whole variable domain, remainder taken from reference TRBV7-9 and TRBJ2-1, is DTGVSQNPRHKITKRGQNVTFRCDPISEHNRLYWYRQTLGQGPEFLTYFQNEAQLEKSRLLSDRFSAERPKGSFSTLEIQRTEQGDSAMYLCASSARGRDEQFFGPGTRLTVL.

CDR3 DNA: TGTGCCAGCACCGCGGGGCATGGAAACACCATATATTTT. It is translated as CASTAGHGNTIYF. This sequence joins TRBV7-6 and TRBJ1-3, with a tentative D call TRBD1 (5 bases). V lost 7 bases and J lost 3, with 10 bases in between. Germline loops: CDR1 SGHVS, CDR2 FNYEAQ. This CDR3 contains 13 residues.

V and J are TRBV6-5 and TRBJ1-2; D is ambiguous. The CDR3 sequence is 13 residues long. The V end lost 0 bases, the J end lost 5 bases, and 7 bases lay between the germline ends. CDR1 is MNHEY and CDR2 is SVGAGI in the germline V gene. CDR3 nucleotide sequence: TGTGCCAGCAGTTACTCGGGCGGGTATGGCTACACCTTC. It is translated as CASSYSGGYGYTF.

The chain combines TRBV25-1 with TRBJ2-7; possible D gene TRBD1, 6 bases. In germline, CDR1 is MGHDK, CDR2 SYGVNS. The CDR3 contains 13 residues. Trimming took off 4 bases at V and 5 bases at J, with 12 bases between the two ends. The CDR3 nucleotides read TGTGCCAGCAGTGGTAACAGGGTAGACGAGCAGTACTTC. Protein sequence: CASSGNRVDEQYF.

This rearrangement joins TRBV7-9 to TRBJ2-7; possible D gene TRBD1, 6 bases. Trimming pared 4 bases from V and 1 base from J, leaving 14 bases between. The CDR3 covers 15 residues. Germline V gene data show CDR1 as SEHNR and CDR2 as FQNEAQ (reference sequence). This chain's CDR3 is CASSSPSGQSYEQYF. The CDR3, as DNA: TGTGCCAGCAGCTCACCCTCCGGACAGTCCTACGAGCAGTACTTC.

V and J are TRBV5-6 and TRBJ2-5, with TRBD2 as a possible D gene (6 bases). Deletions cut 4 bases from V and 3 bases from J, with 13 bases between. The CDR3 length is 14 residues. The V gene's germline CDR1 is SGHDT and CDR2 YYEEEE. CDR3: CASSPIAEKETQYF. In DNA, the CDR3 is TGTGCCAGCAGCCCCATAGCGGAAAAAGAGACCCAGTACTTC.

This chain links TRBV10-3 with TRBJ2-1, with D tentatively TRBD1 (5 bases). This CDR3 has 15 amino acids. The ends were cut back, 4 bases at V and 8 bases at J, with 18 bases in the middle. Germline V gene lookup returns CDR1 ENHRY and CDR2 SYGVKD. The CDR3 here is CAISGSGATADEQFF. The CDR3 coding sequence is TGTGCCATCAGTGGGTCTGGGGCGACGGCAGATGAGCAGTTCTTC.

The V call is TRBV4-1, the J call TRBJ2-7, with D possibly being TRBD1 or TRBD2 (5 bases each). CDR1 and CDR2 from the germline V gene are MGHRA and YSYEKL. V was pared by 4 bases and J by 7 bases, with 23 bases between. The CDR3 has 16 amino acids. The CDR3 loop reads CASSPQAGTDPREQYF. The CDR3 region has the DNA TGCGCCAGCAGCCCTCAAGCCGGGACGGACCCCAGGGAGCAGTACTTC.

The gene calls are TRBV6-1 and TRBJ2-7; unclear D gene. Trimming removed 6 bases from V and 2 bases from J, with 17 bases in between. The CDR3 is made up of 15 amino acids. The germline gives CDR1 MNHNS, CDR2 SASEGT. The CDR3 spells CASSPLPAATYEQYF. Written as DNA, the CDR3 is TGTGCCAGCAGCCCCCTGCCGGCAGCTACCTACGAGCAGTACTTC.

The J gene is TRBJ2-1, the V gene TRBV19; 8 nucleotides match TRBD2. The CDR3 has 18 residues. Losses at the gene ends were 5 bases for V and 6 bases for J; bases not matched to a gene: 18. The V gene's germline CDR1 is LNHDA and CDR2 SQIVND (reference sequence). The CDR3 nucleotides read TGTGCCAGTAGTGTTCCATCCTCTATCCCGGGAGGGTCCAATGAGCAGTTCTTC. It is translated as CASSVPSSIPGGSNEQFF.

CDR3 sequence: CASGLPGTAYEQYF. Written as DNA, the CDR3 is TGTGCTAGTGGTCTACCCGGGACAGCCTACGAGCAGTACTTC. V is TRBV12-5 and J is TRBJ2-7; 7 bases are shared with TRBD1. The length of the CDR3 is 14 residues. Germline-derived CDR1 and CDR2 are LGHNT and FRNRAP. After removal of 5 bases from V and 2 bases from J, the junction contained 6 bases not matched to a gene.

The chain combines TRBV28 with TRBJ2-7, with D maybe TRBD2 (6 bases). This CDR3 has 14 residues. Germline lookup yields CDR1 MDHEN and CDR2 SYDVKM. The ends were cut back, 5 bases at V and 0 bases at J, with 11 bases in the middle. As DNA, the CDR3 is TGTGCCAGCAGTCCGGGACTGACCTCCTACGAGCAGTACTTC. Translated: CASSPGLTSYEQYF.

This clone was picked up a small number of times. The chain's CDR3 is CSVHTSASYNEQFF. CDR3 bases: TGCAGCGTTCACACTAGCGCGTCCTACAATGAGCAGTTCTTC. The V gene is TRBV29-1, the J gene TRBJ2-1; the match to TRBD2 covers 7 bases. CDR1 is SQVTM, CDR2 ANQGSEA, per germline. The J segment lost 1 base and the V segment lost 5 bases, leaving 5 bases of the junction unmatched. The CDR3 has 14 amino acids.

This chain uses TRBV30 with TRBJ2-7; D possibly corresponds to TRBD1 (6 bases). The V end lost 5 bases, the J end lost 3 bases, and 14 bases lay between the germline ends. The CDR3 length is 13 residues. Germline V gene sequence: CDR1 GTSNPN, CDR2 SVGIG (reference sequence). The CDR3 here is CAWGRGNYYEQYF. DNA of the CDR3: TGTGCCTGGGGAAGGGGGAACTACTACGAGCAGTACTTC.

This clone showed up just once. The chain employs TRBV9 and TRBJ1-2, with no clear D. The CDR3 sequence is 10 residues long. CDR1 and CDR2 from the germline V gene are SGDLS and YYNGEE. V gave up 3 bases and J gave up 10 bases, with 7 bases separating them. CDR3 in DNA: TGTGCCAGCAGCGGGGGTACCTACACCTTC. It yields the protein CASSGGTYTF.

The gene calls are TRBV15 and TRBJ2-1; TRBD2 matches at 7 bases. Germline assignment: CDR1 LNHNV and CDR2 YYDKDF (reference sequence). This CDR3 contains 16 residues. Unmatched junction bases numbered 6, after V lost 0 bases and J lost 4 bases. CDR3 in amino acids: CATSRDRGRGYNEQFF. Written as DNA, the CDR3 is TGTGCCACCAGCAGAGATCGTGGGCGGGGGTACAATGAGCAGTTCTTC. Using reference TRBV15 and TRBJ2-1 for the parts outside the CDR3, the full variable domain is DAMVIQNPRYQVTQFGKPVTLSCSQTLNHNVMYWYQQKSSQAPKLLFHYYDKDFNNEADTPDNFQSRRPNTSFCFLDIRSPGLGDTAMYLCATSRDRGRGYNEQFFGPGTRLTVL.

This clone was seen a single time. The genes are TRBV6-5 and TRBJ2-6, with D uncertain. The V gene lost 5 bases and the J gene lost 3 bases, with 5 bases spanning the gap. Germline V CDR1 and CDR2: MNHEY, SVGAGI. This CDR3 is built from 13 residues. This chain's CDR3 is CASSAYGANVLTF. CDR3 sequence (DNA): TGTGCCAGCAGTGCATATGGGGCCAACGTCCTGACTTTC.

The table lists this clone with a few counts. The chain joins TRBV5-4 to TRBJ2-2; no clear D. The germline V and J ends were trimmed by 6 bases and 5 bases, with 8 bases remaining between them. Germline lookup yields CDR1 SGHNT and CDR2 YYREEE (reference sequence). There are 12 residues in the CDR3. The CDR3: CASNRQTGELFF. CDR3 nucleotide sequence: TGTGCCAGCAATCGGCAGACCGGGGAGCTGTTTTTT. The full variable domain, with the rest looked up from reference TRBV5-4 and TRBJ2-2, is ETGVTQSPTHLIKTRGQQVTLRCSSQSGHNTVSWYQQALGQGPQFIFQYYREEENGRGNFPPRFSGLQFPNYSSELNVNALELDDSALYLCASNRQTGELFFGEGSRLTVL.